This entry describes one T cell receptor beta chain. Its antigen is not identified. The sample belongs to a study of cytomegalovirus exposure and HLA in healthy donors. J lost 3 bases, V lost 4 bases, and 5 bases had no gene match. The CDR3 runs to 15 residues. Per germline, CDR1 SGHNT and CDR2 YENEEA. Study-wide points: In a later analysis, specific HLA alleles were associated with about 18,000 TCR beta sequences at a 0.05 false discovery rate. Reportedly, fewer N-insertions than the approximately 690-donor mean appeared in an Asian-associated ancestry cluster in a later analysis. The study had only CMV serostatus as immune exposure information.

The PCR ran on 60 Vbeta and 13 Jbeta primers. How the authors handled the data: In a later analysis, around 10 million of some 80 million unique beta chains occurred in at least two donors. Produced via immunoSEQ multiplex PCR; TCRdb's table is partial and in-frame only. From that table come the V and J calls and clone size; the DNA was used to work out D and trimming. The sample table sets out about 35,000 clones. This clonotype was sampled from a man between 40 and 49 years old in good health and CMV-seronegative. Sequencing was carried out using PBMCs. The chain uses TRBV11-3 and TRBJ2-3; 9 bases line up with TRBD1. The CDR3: CASSSRQGETDTQYF. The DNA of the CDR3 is TGTGCCAGCAGCTCGCGACAGGGGGAGACAGATACGCAGTATTTT.